One sample yielded the 3 T cell receptor beta chains listed below, sequenced in a study of response to subunit inactivated influenza vaccine. TCRdb called the RT-PCR reads again in MiXCR, with one record for every CDR3 protein. The sample yields roughly 190,000 distinct CDR3 sequences, approximately 15% seen once. The specimen comprised CD8+ T cells sorted from PBMCs, sampled around 5 days after vaccination. Receptors originate from a man aged 50 or older who received an inactivated influenza vaccine.

This rearrangement joins TRBV20-1 to TRBJ1-5, with 7 positions matching TRBD1. This CDR3 has 16 residues. Germline assignment: CDR1 DFQATT and CDR2 SNEGSKA (reference sequence). After removal of 0 bases from V and 6 bases from J, the junction contained 11 bases not matched to a gene. This CDR3 is CSARDIATGSSQPQHF. The CDR3 DNA sequence: TGCAGTGCTAGAGACATTGCGACAGGGAGTAGTCAGCCCCAGCATTTT.

Only a few counts were recorded for this clonotype. The CDR3 sequence: CASSPLVTSEYNEQFF. CDR3 bases: TGTGCCAGCTCACCACTCGTGACTAGCGAGTACAATGAGCAGTTCTTC. The chain joins TRBV18 to TRBJ2-1, with 8 bases matching TRBD2. Trimming at V came to 1 base and at J to 4 bases, leaving 6 bases not matched to a gene. Germline CDR1 is KGHSH and CDR2 is LQKENI. The CDR3 runs 16 residues.

This clonotype was recorded many times. The chain combines TRBV3-1 with TRBJ1-1, with D tentatively TRBD1 (6 bases). From germline, CDR1 is LGHDT and CDR2 YNNKEL (reference sequence). V lost 3 bases and J lost 4, with 15 bases in between. This CDR3 has 15 residues. In DNA form, the CDR3 reads TGTGCCAGCAGCCACCACCTAAAAGGGGGCACTGAAGCTTTCTTT. The encoded protein is CASSHHLKGGTEAFF.